This TCR beta chain was captured by sequencing in a study of Graves' ophthalmopathy and Graves' hyperthyroidism. Amplification of the TCR beta CDR3 regions used RNA transcripts (as template). An initial RT-PCR round employing HTBI primers preceded a second-round multiplex PCR. Each CDR3 protein is one row after TCRdb ran MiXCR on the multiplex PCR reads. Of a few hundred thousand distinct CDR3 sequences listed, more than 20% are singletons. Many counts were recorded for this clonotype. Trimming shortened V by 0 bases and J by 8 bases, and 9 bases separated the two germline ends. This CDR3 is built from 14 residues. Germline CDR1 SGHRS, CDR2 YFSETQ.

V usage is TRBV5-1 and J usage is TRBJ1-6, with D maybe TRBD1 (5 bases). Sequenced input: peripheral blood. The clonotype was recovered from a woman younger than 30 with stable Graves' hyperthyroidism. CDR3 coding DNA: TGCGCCAGCAGCTTGGAGGGGTACTATTCACCCCTCCACTTT. Its protein product is CASSLEGYYSPLHF.